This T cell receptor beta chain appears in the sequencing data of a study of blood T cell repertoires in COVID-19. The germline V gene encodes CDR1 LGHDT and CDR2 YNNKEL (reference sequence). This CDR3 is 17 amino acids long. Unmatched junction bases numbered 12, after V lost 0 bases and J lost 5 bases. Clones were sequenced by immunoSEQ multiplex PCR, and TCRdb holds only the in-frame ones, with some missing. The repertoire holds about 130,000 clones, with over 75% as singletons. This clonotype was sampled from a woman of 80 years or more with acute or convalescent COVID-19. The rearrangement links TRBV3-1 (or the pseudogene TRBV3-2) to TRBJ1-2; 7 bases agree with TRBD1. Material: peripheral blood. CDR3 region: CASSQDLGNRGPYGYTF. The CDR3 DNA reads TGTGCCAGCAGCCAAGATTTAGGGAACAGGGGACCATATGGCTACACCTTC.